This TCR beta chain was recovered during a study of regulatory T cells in long-lasting Graves disease. Study observations and caveats: Persistent Graves' cases showed lower TCR diversity than newly diagnosed cases. There were preferences for TRBV28, TRBJ1-2 and TRBJ2-5 in persistent disease. Examination was confined to peripheral blood, excluding thyroid tissue.

This clonotype was seen ten or more times. What it recognizes is unknown. Libraries of TCR beta came from iRepertoire HTBI primers plus Arm-PCR of CDR3 regions. One entry per CDR3 protein results from TCRdb running MiXCR on the multiplex PCR reads. The repertoire has fewer than 350,000 distinct CDR3 sequences, about 20% of them found once; the top ten carry about 36%. Germline-derived CDR1 and CDR2 are LGHNT and FRNRAP. The V and J ends lost 4 bases and 4 bases respectively, with 20 bases between them. The CDR3 contains 16 residues. Specified time point: newly diagnosed GD, antithyroid drugs for less than 3 months. PBMCs provided the RNA from which the TCR library was made. Guidelines of the American Thyroid Association were used to diagnose Graves' disease.

The chain combines TRBV12-5 with TRBJ2-7; TRBD2 might be the D (6 bases). The sequenced sample was peripheral blood mononuclear cells (PBMCs), obtained at new diagnosis, from a patient treated with antithyroid drugs. The TCR originated in a female donor with Graves disease. The chain's CDR3 is CASGSRRAGRGYEQYF. The CDR3 DNA reads TGTGCTAGTGGTTCCCGACGGGCGGGGCGGGGTTACGAGCAGTACTTC.